The source of this T cell receptor beta chain is a study of STAT5B mutations in CD4+ large granular lymphocyte leukemia. Assay: immunoSEQ multiplex PCR; the TCRdb copy retains only in-frame clones and omits some. The sample records 4,100 or so clones, 80% being singletons. V was clipped by 2 bases and J by 8 bases, with 9 bases between them. The CDR3 covers 11 residues. Germline CDR1 and CDR2: DFQATT and SNEGSKA (reference sequence). This sequence was found in a man aged 65-85 years with CD4+ T-cell large granular lymphocyte leukemia. The chain joins TRBV20-1 to TRBJ1-1; D uncertain. Specimen: PBMCs. CDR3 DNA: TGCAGTGCTAGACCAGACGGGGAAGCTTTCTTT. Protein product: CSARPDGEAFF.